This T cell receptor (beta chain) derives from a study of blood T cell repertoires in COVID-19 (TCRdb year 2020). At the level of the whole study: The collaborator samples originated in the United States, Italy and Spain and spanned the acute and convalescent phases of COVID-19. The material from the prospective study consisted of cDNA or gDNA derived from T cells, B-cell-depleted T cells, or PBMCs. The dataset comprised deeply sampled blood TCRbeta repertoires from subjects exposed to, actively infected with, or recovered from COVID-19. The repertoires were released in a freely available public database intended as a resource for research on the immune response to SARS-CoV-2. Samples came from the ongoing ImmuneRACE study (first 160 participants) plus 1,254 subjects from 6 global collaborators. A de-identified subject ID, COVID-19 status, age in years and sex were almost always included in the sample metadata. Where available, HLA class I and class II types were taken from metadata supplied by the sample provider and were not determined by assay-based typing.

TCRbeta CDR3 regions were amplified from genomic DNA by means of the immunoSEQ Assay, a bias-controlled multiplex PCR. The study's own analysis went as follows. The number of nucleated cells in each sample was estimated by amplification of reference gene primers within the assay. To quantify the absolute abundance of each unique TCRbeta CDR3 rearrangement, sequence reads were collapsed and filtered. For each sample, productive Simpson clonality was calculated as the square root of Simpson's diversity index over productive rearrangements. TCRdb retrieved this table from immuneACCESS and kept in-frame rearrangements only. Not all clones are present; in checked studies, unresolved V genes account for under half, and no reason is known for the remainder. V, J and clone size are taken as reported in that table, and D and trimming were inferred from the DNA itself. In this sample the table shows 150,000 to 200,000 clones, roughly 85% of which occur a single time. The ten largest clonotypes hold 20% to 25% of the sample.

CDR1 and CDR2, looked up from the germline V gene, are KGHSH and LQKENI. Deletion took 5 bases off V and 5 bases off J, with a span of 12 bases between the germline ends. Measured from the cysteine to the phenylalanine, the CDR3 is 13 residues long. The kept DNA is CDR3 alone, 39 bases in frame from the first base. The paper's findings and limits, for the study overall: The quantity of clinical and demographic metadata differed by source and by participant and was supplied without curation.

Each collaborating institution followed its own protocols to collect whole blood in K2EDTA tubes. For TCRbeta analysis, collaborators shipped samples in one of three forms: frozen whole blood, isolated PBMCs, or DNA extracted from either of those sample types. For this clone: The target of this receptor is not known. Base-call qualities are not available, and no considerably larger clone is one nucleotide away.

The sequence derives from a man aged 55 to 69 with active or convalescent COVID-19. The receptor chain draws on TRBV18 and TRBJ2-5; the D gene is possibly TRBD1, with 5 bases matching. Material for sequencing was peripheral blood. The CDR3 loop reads CASSEQVRETQYF. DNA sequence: TGTGCCAGCTCAGAACAGGTCCGGGAGACCCAGTACTTC.